This TCR beta chain was identified in a study of cytomegalovirus exposure and HLA in healthy donors. For the study at large: There were 75 million to 95 million unique TCRs (from HLA-typed donors) in an early data release.

The CDR3 extends over 16 amino acids. The trim removed 4 bases at V and 0 bases at J, leaving 6 bases unmatched. CDR1 and CDR2 from the germline V gene are SGHRS and YFSETQ. It was with 60 Vbeta and 13 Jbeta primers that the PCR ran. Assay: immunoSEQ multiplex PCR; the TCRdb copy retains only in-frame clones and omits some. The table shows 90,000 to 130,000 clones, with over 60% occurring only once. These donors, healthy bone marrow donors, were studied. This sequence originates from a woman aged 55-69 years in good health and CMV-seropositive. This chain uses TRBV5-1 with TRBJ1-4; 7 positions agree with TRBD1. The sample comprised PBMCs. The CDR3 sequence: CASSLRDSATNEKLFF. For the CDR3, the DNA is TGCGCCAGCAGCCTTAGGGACAGTGCAACTAATGAAAAACTGTTTTTT.